The 10 T cell receptor beta chains below were found in one sample sequenced in a study of cytomegalovirus exposure and HLA in healthy donors. Primers included in the PCR were 60 Vbeta and 13 Jbeta primers. Method: immunoSEQ multiplex PCR; TCRdb's copy keeps in-frame clones and lacks some. Of some 130,000 clones listed, 76% are singletons. Material: PBMCs. The receptors were sampled from a man between 40 and 49 years old in good health and CMV-seronegative.

The chain combines TRBV6-6 with TRBJ1-2, with 8 nucleotides matching TRBD1. V was pared by 2 bases and J by 5 bases, with 4 bases of the junction left unmatched. The germline V gene encodes CDR1 MNHNY and CDR2 SVGAGI (reference sequence). There are 14 residues in the CDR3. The CDR3 here is CASSYNTGGYGYTF. The DNA of the CDR3 is TGTGCCAGCAGTTACAATACAGGGGGATATGGCTACACCTTC.

This clone showed up just a few times. The gene calls are TRBV29-1 and TRBJ1-1; D is unresolved. V lost 8 bases to trimming and J lost 11 bases, with 9 bases between them. Per the germline V gene, CDR1 is SQVTM and CDR2 is ANQGSEA. This CDR3 comprises 8 residues. The CDR3 reads CSSPGAFF. In DNA, the CDR3 is TGCAGCAGCCCGGGGGCTTTCTTT.

This clone was picked up one time. CDR3 sequence: CASSPRGVRGEQYF. The CDR3 nucleotides are TGTGCCAGCAGCCCCAGGGGGGTAAGGGGCGAGCAGTACTTC. The chain couples TRBV7-9 to TRBJ2-7; D may be TRBD1 (7 bases). V lost 5 bases to trimming and J lost 6 bases, with 17 bases between them. The germline V gene has CDR1 SEHNR and CDR2 FQNEAQ (reference sequence). The CDR3 runs 14 residues.

This clone has just a few counts. This chain connects TRBV6-5 to TRBJ2-5, with 8 bases matching TRBD1. Germline values: CDR1 MNHEY, CDR2 SVGAGI. Trimming removed 2 bases from V and 5 bases from J; junction bases left unmatched: 7. This CDR3 region has 15 residues. The CDR3 loop reads CASSYGGRGPETQYF. DNA of the CDR3: TGTGCCAGCAGTTACGGGGGCAGGGGGCCGGAGACCCAGTACTTC.

This rearrangement joins TRBV6-1 to TRBJ2-5; 9 bases are shared with TRBD1. Germline loops: CDR1 MNHNS, CDR2 SASEGT. Trimming took 2 bases from V and 2 from J; bases not matched to a gene: 9. The CDR3 consists of 17 residues. CDR3 in amino acids: CASSELVWDRVQETQYF. The CDR3 DNA reads as TGTGCCAGCAGTGAATTAGTGTGGGACAGGGTTCAAGAGACCCAGTACTTC.

This sequence joins TRBV9 and TRBJ1-5; 8 bases are shared with TRBD1. This CDR3 region has 18 residues. CDR1 is SGDLS, CDR2 YYNGEE, per germline. J was trimmed by 9 bases and V by 0 bases; bases with no gene match: 17. The CDR3 nucleotides read TGTGCCAGCAGCGTAGGTCCCGAAAATGGGGGCGACAGGGGGCCCCAGCATTTT. It codes for CASSVGPENGGDRGPQHF.

This clone was observed a single time. The chain recombines TRBV13 with TRBJ2-1; a possible D gene is TRBD1 (5 bases). The V gene's germline CDR1 is PRHDT and CDR2 FYEKMQ (reference sequence). This CDR3 comprises 16 residues. V lost 8 bases, J lost 0 bases, and 17 bases lay in between. CDR3 nucleotides: TGTGCCAGCGCCCTTGGGGCGGCAAGCTCCTACAATGAGCAGTTCTTC. Encoded protein: CASALGAASSYNEQFF.

V gene TRBV6-6 combines with J gene TRBJ1-2, with no clear D. V lost 6 bases and J lost 2, with 10 bases in between. The CDR3 is 13 residues long. From germline, CDR1 is MNHNY and CDR2 SVGAGI (reference sequence). The CDR3 coding sequence is TGTGCCAGCAGCCAAAGCGAGAACTATGGCTACACCTTC. This encodes CASSQSENYGYTF.

The chain uses TRBV25-1 and TRBJ2-7, with 7 bases fitting TRBD2. The J segment lost 6 bases and the V segment lost 5 bases, leaving 13 bases of the junction unmatched. The CDR3 is 15 residues long. CDR1 is MGHDK, CDR2 SYGVNS, per germline. The CDR3 is CASSLGGTGRVEQYF. CDR3 nucleotide sequence: TGTGCCAGCAGTCTGGGCGGGACGGGGAGGGTCGAGCAGTACTTC.

The genes are TRBV6-5 and TRBJ1-6, with unresolved D. Germline-derived CDR1 and CDR2 are MNHEY and SVGAGI. V lost 2 bases to trimming and J lost 9 bases, with 11 bases between them. The CDR3 has 14 amino acids. CDR3 DNA: TGTGCCAGCAGTTACGACATGAGACGTTCACCCCTCCACTTT. It yields the protein CASSYDMRRSPLHF.